Listed here are 2 T cell receptor beta chains from one sample, sequenced in a study of blood T cell repertoires in COVID-19. This table comes from immunoSEQ multiplex PCR, and its TCRdb copy is limited to in-frame clones, with some not included. Of 150,000 or so clones in the sample, approximately 89% are singletons; the top ten hold about 9.4%. The source material was peripheral blood. These receptors all stem from a man aged 50 or older with acute or convalescent COVID-19.

The sample holds one count of this clone. V gene TRBV7-9 combines with J gene TRBJ2-5; D is perhaps TRBD1 (6 bases). The CDR3 runs to 14 residues. Germline lookup yields CDR1 SEHNR and CDR2 FQNEAQ (reference sequence). Trimming shortened V by 8 bases and J by 4 bases, and 17 bases separated the two germline ends. The DNA of the CDR3 is TGTGCCAGCCTCAGGGGCCAATTGGGAGAGACCCAGTACTTC. This codes for CASLRGQLGETQYF.

The DNA for the CDR3 is TGTGCCAGCAGCCCGAATGTAGGGGACACAGATACGCAGTATTTT. Amino acids: CASSPNVGDTDTQYF. This rearrangement joins TRBV3-1 (or the pseudogene TRBV3-2) to TRBJ2-3; weak D call: TRBD1 (5 bases). The V and J ends lost 4 bases and 2 bases respectively, with 13 bases between them. The V gene's germline CDR1 is LGHDT and CDR2 YNNKEL (reference sequence). This CDR3 comprises 15 residues.